This passage covers 3 T cell receptor beta chains from one sample sequenced in a study of Graves' ophthalmopathy and Graves' hyperthyroidism. The study amplified TCR beta CDR3 regions using RNA transcripts. Scientists carried out first-round RT-PCR using HTBI primers and then a second-round multiplex PCR. TCRdb processed the multiplex PCR reads anew with MiXCR; each CDR3 protein has one entry. The table lists 200,000 to 250,000 distinct CDR3 sequences, roughly 21% of them singletons. The sample comprised peripheral blood. Receptors were obtained from a woman in her 50s with Graves' ophthalmopathy.

This clonotype was seen many times. The chain uses TRBV6-5 and TRBJ2-7; D may correspond to TRBD1 or TRBD2 (6 bases each). The germline CDR1 and CDR2 sequences are MNHEY and SVGAGI. Trimming removed 8 bases from V and 2 bases from J, with 16 bases in between. CDR3 length: 14 residues. CDR3 sequence reads: CASSLTGAPYEQYF. The CDR3 DNA sequence: TGTGCCAGCTCTCTCACGGGGGCGCCCTACGAGCAGTACTTC.

This clonotype was seen repeatedly, ten times or more. V and J are TRBV20-1 and TRBJ2-7; no clear D gene. Germline V gene lookup returns CDR1 DFQATT and CDR2 SNEGSKA (reference sequence). This CDR3 spans 11 amino acids. Deletions cut 3 bases from V and 5 bases from J, with 8 bases between. CDR3 sequence (DNA): TGCAGTGCTAGCCCCCGGAACGAGCAGTACTTC. Its translation: CSASPRNEQYF.

Details on this clonotype: One junction end disagrees with the germline gene, perhaps due to a read error. The chain employs TRBV6-1 and TRBJ2-5, with D possibly TRBD1 on 6 matching bases. Germline V CDR1 and CDR2: MNHNS, SASEGT. The CDR3 totals 14 residues. The CDR3 loop reads CASSDEGDQETQYF. DNA for the CDR3: TGTGCCAGTAGTGATGAGGGGGACCAAGAGACCCAGTACTTC.